One sample yielded the 23 T cell receptor beta chains listed below, sequenced in a study of cytomegalovirus exposure and HLA in healthy donors. This table comes from immunoSEQ multiplex PCR, and its TCRdb copy is limited to in-frame clones, with some not included. In the table there are roughly 300,000 clones, roughly 89% of which are singletons. Source material: PBMCs. The receptors come from a woman aged 18-29 years in good health and CMV-seronegative.

The CDR3 DNA reads as TGTGCCAGCGGGGGAGGGGCGCTCGAAGTCTCTGGGGCCAACGTCCTGACTTTC. Its translation is CASGGGALEVSGANVLTF. V is TRBV27 and J is TRBJ2-6; 7 bases fit TRBD2. The CDR3 runs 18 residues. Looked up from germline, CDR1 is MNHEY and CDR2 is SMNVEV (reference sequence). The V gene end was trimmed by 8 bases and the J gene end by 0 bases; junction bases not matched to a gene: 13.

The gene calls are TRBV27 and TRBJ2-7; 10 bases line up with TRBD2. CDR3 size: 16 residues. CDR1 is MNHEY and CDR2 is SMNVEV in the germline V gene (reference sequence). Germline trimming cut 7 bases from V and 0 bases from J; bases unmatched to any gene: 9. This CDR3 reads CASKTSGTSVSYEQYF. CDR3 DNA: TGTGCCAGCAAAACTTCCGGGACTAGCGTCTCCTACGAGCAGTACTTC.

V is TRBV11-3 and J is TRBJ2-3, with D maybe TRBD1 (6 bases). The germline V and J ends were trimmed by 0 bases and 0 bases, with 7 bases remaining between them. Germline CDR1 is SGHNT and CDR2 is YENEEA. This CDR3 is built from 15 residues. The CDR3 DNA is TGTGCCAGCAGCTTAGAAGGGGGTAGCACAGATACGCAGTATTTT. Encoded protein: CASSLEGGSTDTQYF. The full variable domain, completed using reference TRBV11-3 and TRBJ2-3, is EAGVVQSPRYKIIEKKQPVAFWCNPISGHNTLYWYLQNLGQGPELLIRYENEEAVDDSQLPKDRFSAERLKGVDSTLKIQPAELGDSAVYLCASSLEGGSTDTQYFGPGTRLTVL.

The rearrangement joins TRBV11-1 to TRBJ2-3; 9 nucleotides align to TRBD2. V lost 7 bases, J lost 4 bases, and 9 bases stayed unmatched. The CDR3 has 15 amino acids. Germline-derived CDR1 and CDR2 are SGHAT and FQDESV (reference sequence). CDR3 loop: CASTQPGLASDTQYF. For the CDR3, the DNA is TGTGCCAGCACACAACCGGGACTAGCATCAGATACGCAGTATTTT.

This clone has just one count. The chain joins TRBV9 to TRBJ2-1; 9 nucleotides line up with TRBD2. CDR1 is SGDLS and CDR2 is YYNGEE in the germline V gene. The CDR3 is 15 residues long. With V trimmed by 0 bases and J by 3 bases, 1 base remained unmatched. CDR3 residues: CASSVGGRDYNEQFF. CDR3 DNA sequence: TGTGCCAGCAGCGTAGGCGGGAGGGACTACAATGAGCAGTTCTTC.

The chain carries TRBV7-8 and TRBJ2-2; 11 bases are a match to TRBD1. Germline CDR1 and CDR2: SGHVS and FQNEAQ. The CDR3 covers 16 residues. V shed 6 bases and J 0 bases; nucleotides not matched to a gene: 3. CDR3 DNA sequence: TGTGCCAGCAGGAGGGACAGGGGGTCGAACACCGGGGAGCTGTTTTTT. It is translated as CASRRDRGSNTGELFF. The entire variable domain, with the rest obtained from reference TRBV7-8 and TRBJ2-2, is as follows: GAGVSQSPRYKVAKRGQDVALRCDPISGHVSLFWYQQALGQGPEFLTYFQNEAQLDKSGLPSDRFFAERPEGSVSTLKIQRTQQEDSAVYLCASRRDRGSNTGELFFGEGSRLTVL.

This clone showed up just a few times. Germline is not matched at one junction end, which may reflect a read error. The gene calls are TRBV5-6 and TRBJ2-7, with D possibly being TRBD1 (6 bases). Germline V gene data show CDR1 as SGHDT and CDR2 as YYEEEE. The CDR3 loop spans 11 amino acids. The CDR3 sequence is CASSSTGTRTF. CDR3 DNA sequence: TGTGCCAGCAGCTCAACAGGGACCAGGACCTTC.

This chain joins TRBV5-5 and TRBJ2-7; 7 bases match TRBD1. Looked up from germline, CDR1 is SGHKS and CDR2 is YYEKEE (reference sequence). This CDR3 region has 15 residues. Trimming took 0 bases from V and 2 from J; bases not matched to a gene: 5. The CDR3 DNA reads as TGTGCCAGCAGCTTGGTAGGGGGCATAACCTACGAGCAGTACTTC. Translating gives CASSLVGGITYEQYF.

This clone was seen only once. The chain joins TRBV29-1 to TRBJ2-7; 8 positions agree with TRBD2. Germline V gene data show CDR1 as SQVTM and CDR2 as ANQGSEA. V shed 7 bases, J shed 2 bases, and the junction held 10 bases outside the gene matches. This CDR3 region has 14 residues. CDR3 residues: CSGLASGPPYEQYF. CDR3 bases: TGCAGCGGGTTGGCTAGCGGGCCCCCCTACGAGCAGTACTTC.

This clone turned up a few times. The chain employs TRBV11-2 and TRBJ2-7; D not certain. V lost 3 bases, J lost 6 bases, and 12 bases lay in between. CDR1 and CDR2 from the germline V gene are SGHAT and FQNNGV. The CDR3 extends over 13 amino acids. CDR3 nucleotide sequence: TGTGCCAGCAGCTTGTTGTCGACGGGCGAGCAGTACTTC. As protein: CASSLLSTGEQYF.

The chain links TRBV19 to TRBJ1-3, with TRBD1 identical over 8 bases. This CDR3 has 13 amino acids. V lost 6 bases and J lost 8; bases outside the gene matches: 6. CDR1 is LNHDA, CDR2 SQIVND, per germline (reference sequence). CDR3 in DNA: TGTGCCAGTAGCGGACAGGGCGATCACACCATATATTTT. It is translated as CASSGQGDHTIYF.

This rearrangement joins TRBV6-5 to TRBJ2-5, with a tentative D call TRBD1 (5 bases). Germline V gives CDR1 MNHEY, CDR2 SVGAGI. The CDR3 is made up of 14 amino acids. Trimming removed 8 bases from V and 0 bases from J, with 13 bases in between. The CDR3 nucleotides are TGTGCCAGCCCTGGGGCAGGCCACCAAGAGACCCAGTACTTC. It is translated as CASPGAGHQETQYF.

The chain links TRBV4-1 to TRBJ1-5; the match to TRBD1 covers 7 bases. After removal of 6 bases from V and 2 bases from J, the junction contained 7 bases not matched to a gene. The CDR3 extends over 15 amino acids. CDR1 and CDR2 (germline): MGHRA, YSYEKL. The CDR3 DNA follows: TGCGCCAGCAGGCAATTGGGGACAGGCAATCAGCCCCAGCATTTT. The encoded protein is CASRQLGTGNQPQHF.

The chain employs TRBV29-1 and TRBJ2-6; 8 bases align to TRBD1. J was trimmed by 0 bases and V by 6 bases; bases with no gene match: 4. Looked up from germline, CDR1 is SQVTM and CDR2 is ANQGSEA. This CDR3 region has 15 residues. CDR3 loop: CSVGQASSGANVLTF. The CDR3 DNA is TGCAGCGTGGGACAGGCGAGCTCTGGGGCCAACGTCCTGACTTTC.

V usage is TRBV2 and J usage is TRBJ2-5, with D possibly TRBD1 on 6 matching bases. With 3 bases removed from V and 2 bases from J, the gap between germline ends came to 13 bases. The CDR3 extends over 15 amino acids. The germline V gene has CDR1 SNHLY and CDR2 FYNNEI. The CDR3, as DNA: TGTGCCAGCAGTGATCTCGGACAGTCACAAGAGACCCAGTACTTC. It encodes CASSDLGQSQETQYF. The variable domain in full, completed from reference TRBV2 and TRBJ2-5, reads EPEVTQTPSHQVTQMGQEVILRCVPISNHLYFYWYRQILGQKVEFLVSFYNNEISEKSEIFDDQFSVERPDGSNFTLKIRSTKLEDSAMYFCASSDLGQSQETQYFGPGTRLLVL.

This chain joins TRBV9 and TRBJ2-1; possibly TRBD2 for D (5 bases). The V and J ends lost 0 bases and 0 bases respectively, with 22 bases between them. The length of the CDR3 is 20 residues. The germline CDR1 and CDR2 sequences are SGDLS and YYNGEE. CDR3 sequence (DNA): TGTGCCAGCAGCGTAGGAGAGAGGGCCACCCGGTCGGGCTCCTACAATGAGCAGTTCTTC. Translating it yields CASSVGERATRSGSYNEQFF.

The rearrangement uses TRBV6-1 and TRBJ1-1, with TRBD1 matching over 11 bases. CDR3 length: 18 amino acids. V shed 4 bases, J shed 5 bases, and the junction held 15 bases outside the gene matches. Germline V CDR1 and CDR2: MNHNS, SASEGT. The CDR3 DNA reads as TGTGCCAGCAGTGCCTACCCCGGGACAGGGGGTTTTTCAACTGAAGCTTTCTTT. This encodes CASSAYPGTGGFSTEAFF.

This clone was recorded once. V and J are TRBV15 and TRBJ1-1; D might be TRBD1 (5 bases). Trimming removed 5 bases at V and 4 bases at J, with 11 bases between. CDR3 length: 13 residues. Germline V gene lookup returns CDR1 LNHNV and CDR2 YYDKDF (reference sequence). In nucleotides, the CDR3 is TGTGCCACCAGCCTGGGGGGGGGCACTGAAGCTTTCTTT. Residues: CATSLGGGTEAFF.

The V gene is TRBV11-2, the J gene TRBJ2-7, with 7 bases aligning to TRBD2. Germline V CDR1 and CDR2: SGHAT, FQNNGV. The CDR3 has 19 residues. The J segment lost 6 bases and the V segment lost 4 bases, leaving 24 bases of the junction unmatched. The CDR3 spells CASSSSTFLLLGGPSEQYF. CDR3 DNA: TGTGCCAGCAGCTCCTCCACATTTCTATTGTTGGGAGGGCCCTCCGAGCAGTACTTC.

Points on this clone: The sample carries other DNA sequences with the same CDR3. The rearrangement uses TRBV9 and TRBJ2-7; the D gene is possibly TRBD2 (5 bases). This CDR3 region has 13 residues. CDR1 SGDLS and CDR2 YYNGEE come from the germline V gene. V was trimmed by 0 bases and J by 3 bases, leaving 7 bases between them. As DNA, the CDR3 is TGTGCCAGCAGCGTAGACGGACTCTACGAGCAGTACTTC. Translated, it gives CASSVDGLYEQYF.

This clone appeared once. The V and J genes are TRBV4-3 and TRBJ1-5; D is possibly TRBD1 (6 bases). V was clipped by 2 bases and J by 6 bases, with 14 bases between them. Looked up from germline, CDR1 is LGHNA and CDR2 is YSLEER. The CDR3 runs to 15 residues. The CDR3 loop is CASSQNRVTPQPQHF. The CDR3, as DNA: TGCGCCAGCAGCCAAAACAGGGTGACCCCTCAGCCCCAGCATTTT.

CDR3 amino acids: CASSLSSATGEGYTF. The CDR3 DNA reads as TGTGCCAGCAGTTTATCAAGCGCGACAGGCGAAGGCTACACCTTC. The chain has TRBV27 and TRBJ1-2; tentatively, D is TRBD1 (6 bases). The V and J ends lost 0 bases and 8 bases respectively, with 16 bases between them. This CDR3 region has 15 residues. Germline assignment: CDR1 MNHEY and CDR2 SMNVEV (reference sequence).

This sequence joins TRBV7-6 and TRBJ2-2; D unresolved. Germline CDR1 and CDR2: SGHVS and FNYEAQ. Trimming removed 1 base from V and 0 bases from J, with 6 bases in between. The CDR3 length is 15 residues. CDR3 DNA sequence: TGTGCCAGCAGCTTAGAGCTAGCGAACACCGGGGAGCTGTTTTTT. Amino acids: CASSLELANTGELFF.